Listed below are T cell receptor beta chains from one sample, sequenced in a study of blood T cell repertoires in COVID-19. The data were produced by immunoSEQ multiplex PCR, yet TCRdb's version contains in-frame clones alone and is incomplete. Here the sample spans approximately 330,000 clones, about 91% being singletons. Sequences were obtained from peripheral blood. The receptors stem from a man aged 25-45 years with COVID-19, enrolled during active disease. Each CDR3 is given without its conserved first and last residue. Clone size is given for some rows only: seen once, a few or many times, or a class if the clone is expanded.

V: TRBV3-1/TRBV3-2
J: TRBJ2-1
size: -
CDR3: ASSQTSGSYNEQF

V: TRBV21-1
J: TRBJ1-1
size: -
CDR3: ASSTRTGANTEAF

V: TRBV6-2/TRBV6-3
J: TRBJ1-1
size: once
CDR3: ASSVDSPGTEAF

V: TRBV6-2/TRBV6-3
J: TRBJ1-6
size: once
CDR3: ASSYSGTGRGSPLH

V: TRBV7-2
J: TRBJ2-3
size: -
CDR3: ASSLLQGTDTQY

V: TRBV19
J: TRBJ1-4
size: once
CDR3: ASSIPWTGSNEKLF

V: TRBV28
J: TRBJ2-2
size: -
CDR3: ASSSYRGPSNTGELF

V: TRBV12-5
J: TRBJ1-5
size: -
CDR3: ASGIRVSPDYSNQPQH

V: TRBV6-6
J: TRBJ2-1
size: -
CDR3: ASSYAGQGPNEQF

V: TRBV9
J: TRBJ2-7
size: -
CDR3: ASSPGLEQY

V: TRBV19
J: TRBJ1-3
size: -
CDR3: ASSIGARTGGNTIY

V: TRBV7-3
J: TRBJ2-1
size: -
CDR3: ASSLTSTAGVYNEQF

V: TRBV6-2/TRBV6-3
J: TRBJ2-5
size: -
CDR3: ASSRDSKGTQY

V: TRBV7-9
J: TRBJ2-5
size: -
CDR3: ASSKDRDLQETQY

V: TRBV24-1
J: TRBJ1-2
size: -
CDR3: ATSDNKGTGGTSNYGYT

V: TRBV15
J: TRBJ1-2
size: -
CDR3: ATSRDRQNYGYT

V: TRBV12-3/TRBV12-4
J: TRBJ1-2
size: -
CDR3: ASSDGQGAGYT

V: TRBV5-4
J: TRBJ1-3
size: once
CDR3: ASSKWDRGNTIY

V: TRBV4-2
J: TRBJ2-2
size: -
CDR3: ASSHSGANTGELF

V: TRBV12-3/TRBV12-4
J: TRBJ1-5
size: -
CDR3: ASSGTGNQPQH

V: TRBV6-5
J: TRBJ1-4
size: -
CDR3: ASKQSQLNEKLF

V: TRBV6-5
J: TRBJ2-1
size: -
CDR3: ASIGLANEQF

V: TRBV12-3/TRBV12-4
J: TRBJ1-4
size: -
CDR3: ASRALDEKLF

V: TRBV27
J: TRBJ1-1
size: -
CDR3: ASSPRDSGRLAEAF

V: TRBV6-6
J: TRBJ1-2
size: -
CDR3: ASSYEGRGTYGYT

V: TRBV27
J: TRBJ1-5
size: -
CDR3: ASSQGQRGNQPQH

V: TRBV3-1/TRBV3-2
J: TRBJ2-2
size: -
CDR3: ASTAWAGDTGELF

V: TRBV7-8
J: TRBJ1-1
size: -
CDR3: ASSLELQGPEAF

V: TRBV9
J: TRBJ1-1
size: -
CDR3: ASSRDRAAPALSEAF

V: TRBV5-1
J: TRBJ2-5
size: once
CDR3: ASSPAPLPQETQY

V: TRBV2
J: TRBJ1-1
size: -
CDR3: ASKRSPEGMNTEAF

V: TRBV5-5
J: TRBJ2-3
size: -
CDR3: ASSPTGGTDTQY

V: TRBV28
J: TRBJ1-1
size: -
CDR3: ASRLGQEAF

V: TRBV9
J: TRBJ2-7
size: -
CDR3: ASSVGTGANEQY

V: TRBV5-1
J: TRBJ2-2
size: -
CDR3: ASSLVGGTGELF

V: TRBV5-1
J: TRBJ2-1
size: -
CDR3: ASSEKPGGDEQF

V: TRBV7-8
J: TRBJ2-7
size: few
CDR3: ASSLARPSGSFYEQY

V: TRBV12-3/TRBV12-4
J: TRBJ2-7
size: -
CDR3: ASSWNRDEQY

V: TRBV7-8
J: TRBJ2-7
size: many
CDR3: ASSSGLAIVYEQY

V: TRBV28
J: TRBJ1-2
size: -
CDR3: ASRGQGLNYGYT

V: TRBV19
J: TRBJ1-4
size: once
CDR3: ASKPRSATNEKLF

V: TRBV28
J: TRBJ1-1
size: -
CDR3: ASSPGQRNTEAF

V: TRBV19
J: TRBJ2-7
size: -
CDR3: ASSIGAGSYEQY

V: TRBV2
J: TRBJ1-2
size: -
CDR3: ASKLGGANYGYT

V: TRBV15
J: TRBJ2-7
size: -
CDR3: ATSRDRGAEQY

V: TRBV14
J: TRBJ2-2
size: -
CDR3: ASSLTGNWELF

V: TRBV7-9
J: TRBJ2-2
size: -
CDR3: ASSFGLAGGELF

V: TRBV19
J: TRBJ2-7
size: -
CDR3: ASSTPGQPYEQY

V: TRBV9
J: TRBJ2-1
size: -
CDR3: ASSPVASGDQPYNEQF

V: TRBV7-3
J: TRBJ2-1
size: -
CDR3: ASSLRVPGPNEQF

V: TRBV5-4
J: TRBJ1-1
size: -
CDR3: ASSYLPGLDTEAF

V: TRBV7-6
J: TRBJ2-3
size: -
CDR3: ASSTRLAATDTQY

V: TRBV3-1/TRBV3-2
J: TRBJ2-7
size: -
CDR3: ASSHSSSYEQY

V: TRBV6-5
J: TRBJ2-5
size: -
CDR3: ASSSPGGKRTQY